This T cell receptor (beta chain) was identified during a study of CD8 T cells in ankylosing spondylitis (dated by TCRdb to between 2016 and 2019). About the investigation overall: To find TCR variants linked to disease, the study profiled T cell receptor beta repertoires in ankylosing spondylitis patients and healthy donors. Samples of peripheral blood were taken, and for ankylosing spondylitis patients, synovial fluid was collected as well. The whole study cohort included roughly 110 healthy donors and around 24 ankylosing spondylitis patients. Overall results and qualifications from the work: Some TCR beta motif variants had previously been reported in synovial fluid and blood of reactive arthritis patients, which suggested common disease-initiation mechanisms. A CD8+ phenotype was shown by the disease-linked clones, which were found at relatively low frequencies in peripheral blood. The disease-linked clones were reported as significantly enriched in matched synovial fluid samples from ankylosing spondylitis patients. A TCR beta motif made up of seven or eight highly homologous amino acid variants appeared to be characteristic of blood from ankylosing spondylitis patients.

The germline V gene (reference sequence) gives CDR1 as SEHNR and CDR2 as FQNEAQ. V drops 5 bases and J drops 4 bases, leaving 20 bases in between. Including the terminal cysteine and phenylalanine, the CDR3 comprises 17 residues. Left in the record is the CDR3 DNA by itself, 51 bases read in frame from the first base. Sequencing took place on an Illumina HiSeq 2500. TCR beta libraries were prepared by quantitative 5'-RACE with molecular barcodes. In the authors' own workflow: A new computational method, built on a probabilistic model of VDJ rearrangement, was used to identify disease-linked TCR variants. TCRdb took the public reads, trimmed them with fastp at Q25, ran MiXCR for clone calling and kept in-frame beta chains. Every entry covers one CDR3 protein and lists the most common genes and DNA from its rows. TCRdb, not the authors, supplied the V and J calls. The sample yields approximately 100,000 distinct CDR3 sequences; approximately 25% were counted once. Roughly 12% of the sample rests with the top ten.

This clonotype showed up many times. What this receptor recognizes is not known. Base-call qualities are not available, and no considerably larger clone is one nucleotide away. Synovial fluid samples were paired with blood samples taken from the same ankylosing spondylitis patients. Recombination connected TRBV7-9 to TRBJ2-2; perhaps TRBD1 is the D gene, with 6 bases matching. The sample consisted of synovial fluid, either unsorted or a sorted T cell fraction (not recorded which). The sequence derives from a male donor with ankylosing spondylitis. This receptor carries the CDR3 CASSRLLMGAITGELFF. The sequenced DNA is TGTGCCAGCAGCCGCCTATTAATGGGGGCAATCACCGGGGAGCTGTTTTTT.